One and the same sample provided the 2 T cell receptor beta chains below, sequenced in a study of blood T cell repertoires in COVID-19. TCRdb's table, derived via immunoSEQ multiplex PCR, lists solely in-frame clones and lacks some. The repertoire holds around 150,000 clones, with roughly four fifths as singletons. Sample: peripheral blood. These receptors came from a woman aged 80 or over with acute or convalescent COVID-19.

The rearrangement joins TRBV7-2 to TRBJ2-7; a possible D gene is TRBD1 (5 bases). The CDR3 contains 15 residues. Germline CDR1 SGHTA, CDR2 FQGNSA. Between the trimmed V and J ends, which lost 1 base and 7 bases, there was a span of 17 bases. The chain's CDR3 is CASSLVNFRGGEQYF. The DNA for the CDR3 is TGTGCCAGCAGCTTAGTCAATTTTAGGGGTGGGGAGCAGTACTTC.

This chain joins TRBV19 and TRBJ1-3, with 7 positions matching TRBD1. The J segment lost 0 bases and the V segment lost 1 base, leaving 0 bases of the junction unmatched. Germline CDR1 and CDR2: LNHDA and SQIVND (reference sequence). The CDR3 contains 15 residues. The CDR3 region has the DNA TGTGCCAGTAGTATAGCAGGGGGCTCTGGAAACACCATATATTTT. Encoded protein: CASSIAGGSGNTIYF.